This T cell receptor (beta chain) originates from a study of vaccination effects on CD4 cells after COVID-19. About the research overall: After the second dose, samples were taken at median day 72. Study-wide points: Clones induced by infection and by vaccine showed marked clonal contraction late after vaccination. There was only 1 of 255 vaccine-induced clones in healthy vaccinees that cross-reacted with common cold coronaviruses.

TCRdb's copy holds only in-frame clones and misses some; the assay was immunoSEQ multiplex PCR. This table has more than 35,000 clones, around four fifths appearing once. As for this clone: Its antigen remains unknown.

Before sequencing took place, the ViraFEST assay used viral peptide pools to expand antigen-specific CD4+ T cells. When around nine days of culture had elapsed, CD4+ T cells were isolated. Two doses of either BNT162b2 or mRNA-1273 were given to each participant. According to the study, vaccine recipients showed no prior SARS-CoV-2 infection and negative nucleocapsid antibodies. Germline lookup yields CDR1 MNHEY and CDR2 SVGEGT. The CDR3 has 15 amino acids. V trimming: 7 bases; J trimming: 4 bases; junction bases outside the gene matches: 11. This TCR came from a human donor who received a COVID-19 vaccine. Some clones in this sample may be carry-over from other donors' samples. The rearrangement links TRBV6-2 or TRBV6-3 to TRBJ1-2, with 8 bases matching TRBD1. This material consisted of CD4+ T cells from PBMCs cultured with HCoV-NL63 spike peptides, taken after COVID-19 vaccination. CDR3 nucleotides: TGTGCCAGCATCCCGCAGGGGGCCGGATCCTATGGCTACACCTTC. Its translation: CASIPQGAGSYGYTF.